The 24 T cell receptor beta chains in this list originate from one sample, sequenced in a study of T cell repertoires in cytomegalovirus infection. MiXCR, run by TCRdb on the reads, gives a single entry per CDR3 protein. Of about 100,000 distinct CDR3 sequences listed, less than 25% are singletons. Specimen: CD8+ T cells from PBMCs. These receptor sequences come from a human donor in good health (CMV status not recorded). Some clones in this sample may be carry-over from other donors' samples.

This CDR3 reads CASSLRGPGSRETQYF. The CDR3 nucleotides read TGTGCCAGCAGCTTACGAGGGCCAGGGTCCCGGGAGACCCAGTACTTC. The rearrangement joins TRBV11-2 to TRBJ2-5; D may be TRBD1 or TRBD2 (5 bases each). The CDR3 runs to 16 residues. Deletions cut 2 bases from V and 5 bases from J, with 18 bases between. The germline V gene has CDR1 SGHAT and CDR2 FQNNGV.

The chain links TRBV28 to TRBJ2-3; unclear D gene. Trimming stripped 6 bases from V and 2 bases from J, with 12 bases between. CDR1 and CDR2 (germline): MDHEN, SYDVKM. This CDR3 region has 14 residues. CDR3 sequence (DNA): TGTGCCAGCAGGGTGGTCAGTCTCACAGATACGCAGTATTTT. Translating it yields CASRVVSLTDTQYF.

This clonotype was detected many times. V gene TRBV28 combines with J gene TRBJ2-7; unclear D gene. Germline V gene data show CDR1 as MDHEN and CDR2 as SYDVKM. CDR3 length: 15 amino acids. With 4 bases removed from V and 5 bases from J, the gap between germline ends came to 18 bases. The CDR3 sequence is CASSSNGPGGNEQYF. The CDR3 DNA sequence: TGTGCCAGCAGTTCCAACGGGCCAGGTGGCAACGAGCAGTACTTC.

This chain uses TRBV20-1 with TRBJ2-7; 8 bases fit TRBD2. After removal of 3 bases from V and 3 bases from J, the junction contained 13 bases not matched to a gene. This CDR3 comprises 16 residues. In germline, CDR1 is DFQATT, CDR2 SNEGSKA (reference sequence). CDR3 sequence: CSASKGGEGLGYEQYF. CDR3 nucleotide sequence: TGCAGTGCTAGCAAGGGGGGGGAGGGACTAGGCTACGAGCAGTACTTC.

The rearrangement links TRBV28 to TRBJ2-1, with 10 nucleotides matching TRBD1. The CDR3 covers 15 residues. After removal of 3 bases from V and 4 bases from J, the junction contained 3 bases not matched to a gene. Germline V gene data show CDR1 as MDHEN and CDR2 as SYDVKM. Here the CDR3 reads CASSFPGQGYNEQFF. For the CDR3, the DNA is TGTGCCAGCAGTTTTCCGGGACAGGGGTACAATGAGCAGTTCTTC.

This clonotype was seen ten or more times. The CDR3 DNA is TGTGCCAGCAGCTCACAGGCCAAAGAGACCCAGTACTTC. Amino acid sequence: CASSSQAKETQYF. The rearrangement uses TRBV5-6 and TRBJ2-5, with D possibly matching TRBD1 (5 bases). The V gene's germline CDR1 is SGHDT and CDR2 YYEEEE. This CDR3 contains 13 residues. V lost 3 bases to trimming and J lost 3 bases, with 9 bases between them.

This clonotype has at least ten counts. The rearrangement links TRBV7-9 to TRBJ1-6, with 8 bases aligning to TRBD1. Germline V CDR1 and CDR2: SEHNR, FQNEAQ (reference sequence). The CDR3 contains 17 residues. Trimming took 4 bases from V and 7 from J; bases not matched to a gene: 12. The CDR3 DNA is TGTGCCAGCAGCTCACATGATTGGACAGGGAGCAATTCACCCCTCCACTTT. The encoded protein is CASSSHDWTGSNSPLHF.

At least ten counts were recorded for this clonotype. The J gene is TRBJ2-7, the V gene TRBV20-1; 15 bases line up with TRBD2. Trimming took 2 bases from V and 4 from J; bases not matched to a gene: 15. Germline V gives CDR1 DFQATT, CDR2 SNEGSKA (reference sequence). There are 19 residues in the CDR3. The CDR3 sequence is CSARPRGLAGGFHGYEQYF. CDR3 in DNA: TGCAGTGCTAGACCACGGGGACTAGCGGGAGGTTTTCACGGGTACGAGCAGTACTTC.

J is TRBJ2-5 and V is TRBV6-6, with D possibly being TRBD1 (5 bases). The CDR3 totals 13 residues. Per the germline V gene, CDR1 is MNHNY and CDR2 is SVGAGI (reference sequence). V was cut by 4 bases and J by 5 bases, with 11 bases left in between. As DNA, the CDR3 is TGTGCCAGCAGTTTTGGGGCGCGCGAGACCCAGTACTTC. It yields the protein CASSFGARETQYF.

Comment on this clonotype: The CDR3 carries no conserved terminal phenylalanine or tryptophan, so it likely arises from a read error. V is TRBV28 and J is TRBJ2-1; D not certain. V lost 9 bases, J lost 5 bases, and 14 bases lay in between. The germline V gene encodes CDR1 MDHEN and CDR2 SYDVKM. The length of the CDR3 is 13 residues. The CDR3 sequence: CASAKSRDNEQFI. In DNA form, the CDR3 reads TGTGCCAGTGCCAAATCCCGGGACAATGAGCAGTTCATC.

The count of this clonotype is one. CDR3 sequence reads: CSARGLMTSYNEQFF. DNA of the CDR3: TGCAGTGCTAGAGGGCTCATGACTAGCTACAATGAGCAGTTCTTC. The chain is built from TRBV20-1 and TRBJ2-1, with D possibly being TRBD2 (6 bases). The length of the CDR3 is 15 residues. V was shortened by 1 base and J by 3 bases, with 13 bases between the two germline ends. CDR1 and CDR2 from the germline V gene are DFQATT and SNEGSKA (reference sequence).

The chain uses TRBV7-9 and TRBJ1-1; tentatively, D is TRBD1 (6 bases). Trimming removed 5 bases from V and 4 bases from J, with 11 bases in between. The CDR3 totals 13 residues. CDR1 and CDR2 (germline): SEHNR, FQNEAQ (reference sequence). The CDR3: CASSGGLGTEAFF. Written as DNA, the CDR3 is TGTGCCAGCAGCGGGGGCTTGGGCACTGAAGCTTTCTTT.

This clonotype was detected ten times or more. The chain uses TRBV7-2 and TRBJ2-7, with 15 bases identical to TRBD2. The CDR3 is 19 amino acids. V lost 4 bases and J lost 2; bases outside the gene matches: 12. Germline CDR1 SGHTA, CDR2 FQGNSA. The CDR3 protein is CASSSNGLAGGPTPYEQYF. The CDR3 nucleotides are TGTGCCAGCAGCTCGAACGGACTAGCGGGGGGGCCTACCCCCTACGAGCAGTACTTC.

The chain combines TRBV28 with TRBJ1-1, with TRBD1 matching over 8 bases. The CDR3 has 12 amino acids. Germline V gene lookup returns CDR1 MDHEN and CDR2 SYDVKM. The J segment lost 3 bases and the V segment lost 11 bases, leaving 5 bases of the junction unmatched. CDR3 in DNA: TGTGCCGTCAAACAGGGGGACACTGAAGCTTTCTTT. Protein sequence: CAVKQGDTEAFF.

This clonotype was counted many times. The CDR3 is CASSEPQGFNEQFF. As DNA, the CDR3 is TGTGCCAGCAGTGAACCACAGGGTTTCAATGAGCAGTTCTTC. This chain joins TRBV25-1 and TRBJ2-1; maybe TRBD1 (6 bases). Trimming pared 2 bases from V and 6 bases from J, leaving 11 bases between. CDR3 length: 14 residues. CDR1 and CDR2 (germline): MGHDK, SYGVNS. Complete variable domain (other parts from reference TRBV25-1 and TRBJ2-1): EADIYQTPRYLVIGTGKKITLECSQTMGHDKMYWYQQDPGMELHLIHYSYGVNSTEKGDLSSESTVSRIRTEHFPLTLESARPSHTSQYLCASSEPQGFNEQFFGPGTRLTVL.

This clonotype was observed at least ten times. V is TRBV6-4 and J is TRBJ2-1; TRBD1 is a possible D gene (6 bases). V was cut by 8 bases and J by 0 bases, with 14 bases left in between. Germline-derived CDR1 and CDR2 are MRHNA and SNTAGT. This CDR3 spans 15 amino acids. The CDR3 spells CASGTGSSSYNEQFF. CDR3 DNA sequence: TGTGCCAGCGGAACAGGGTCCAGCTCCTACAATGAGCAGTTCTTC.

The chain recombines TRBV6-2 or TRBV6-3 with TRBJ2-5; 13 bases are a match to TRBD2. V shed 6 bases, J shed 5 bases, and the junction held 6 bases outside the gene matches. Germline CDR1 MNHEY, CDR2 SVGEGT. The CDR3 spans 15 residues. The CDR3: CASRSGTSGAETQYF. The DNA for the CDR3 is TGTGCCAGCAGATCCGGGACTAGCGGGGCGGAGACCCAGTACTTC.

This chain links TRBV7-2 with TRBJ2-3; tentatively, D is TRBD1 or TRBD2 (5 bases each). Trimming removed 5 bases at V and 1 base at J, with 10 bases between. Germline CDR1 and CDR2: SGHTA and FQGNSA. This CDR3 spans 14 amino acids. Here the CDR3 reads CASSQRGGTDTQYF. The DNA of the CDR3 is TGTGCCAGCAGCCAGCGAGGGGGCACAGATACGCAGTATTTT. Looking up the rest from reference TRBV7-2 and TRBJ2-3 gives the full variable domain: GAGVSQSPSNKVTEKGKDVELRCDPISGHTALYWYRQSLGQGLEFLIYFQGNSAPDKSGLPSDRFSAERTGGSVSTLTIQRTQQEDSAVYLCASSQRGGTDTQYFGPGTRLTVL.

The rearrangement joins TRBV12-3 or TRBV12-4 to TRBJ1-2; 9 nucleotides align to TRBD1. This CDR3 is 14 amino acids long. V gave up 2 bases and J gave up 12 bases; unmatched junction bases: 10. CDR3 nucleotide sequence: TGTGCCAGCAGTTTAACAGGGGGCGACGCAGTTGACACCTTC. It translates to CASSLTGGDAVDTF.

The CDR3 DNA sequence: TGTGCCAGTACGGCTCGTAACAGGGGGCATGGCTACACCTTC. This gives the protein CASTARNRGHGYTF. This chain links TRBV19 with TRBJ1-2, with 9 bases lining up with TRBD1. The trim removed 7 bases at V and 6 bases at J, leaving 9 bases unmatched. The CDR3 contains 14 residues. The germline gives CDR1 LNHDA, CDR2 SQIVND (reference sequence).

The chain links TRBV29-1 to TRBJ2-3; TRBD1 matches 7 bases. V gave up 0 bases and J gave up 1 base; unmatched junction bases: 16. This CDR3 comprises 19 residues. Per germline, CDR1 SQVTM and CDR2 ANQGSEA. Written as DNA, the CDR3 is TGCAGCGTTGAAGACCCGGGACAGCAAACATTACAAGGCACAGATACGCAGTATTTT. Residues: CSVEDPGQQTLQGTDTQYF.

This clonotype was counted ten times or more. This chain links TRBV4-1 with TRBJ1-6; D unresolved. The V and J ends lost 0 bases and 7 bases respectively, with 16 bases between them. Germline lookup yields CDR1 MGHRA and CDR2 YSYEKL. The length of the CDR3 is 17 residues. Written as DNA, the CDR3 is TGCGCCAGCAGCCAAGATGAACGGGCCGTATCGAATTCACCCCTCCACTTT. Protein product: CASSQDERAVSNSPLHF.

This clonotype was seen a handful of times. The rearrangement joins TRBV6-2 or TRBV6-3 to TRBJ1-5; TRBD1 is a possible D gene (6 bases). Germline V lookup: CDR1 MNHEY, CDR2 SVGEGT. The CDR3 length is 13 residues. V was shortened by 10 bases and J by 6 bases, with 16 bases between the two germline ends. The CDR3 coding sequence is TGTGCCATCGCACGGGGGGCATCTCAGCCCCAGCATTTT. Translating it yields CAIARGASQPQHF.

This clonotype showed up just a few times. This chain connects TRBV4-3 to TRBJ1-2, with D tentatively TRBD1 (5 bases). Germline V gives CDR1 LGHNA, CDR2 YSLEER. Trimming pared 6 bases from V and 8 bases from J, leaving 34 bases between. The CDR3 has 19 residues. The CDR3 region is CASSPQPYGPGTDLWGYTF. Written as DNA, the CDR3 is TGCGCCAGCAGTCCACAGCCCTACGGACCCGGGACGGACTTATGGGGCTACACCTTC.